Below are 5 T cell receptor beta chains sequenced from a single sample in a study of T cell repertoires in cytomegalovirus infection. These receptors are not linked to any known antigen. TCRdb called the reads again in MiXCR, with one record for every CDR3 protein. The sample has some 800,000 distinct CDR3 sequences, approximately 30% seen once. Sequencing used cultured CD8+ T cells from PBMCs, obtained from culture after CMV antigen stimulation. The receptors stem from a human donor in good health (CMV status not recorded). Some clones in this sample may be carry-over from other donors' samples.

About this clonotype itself: This sequence may be a read error, since a much larger clone differs from it by one base. It is likely a read error, because the conserved phenylalanine at the end of the CDR3 is missing. The rearrangement uses TRBV7-3 and TRBJ2-1, with 12 bases aligning to TRBD1. After removal of 4 bases from V and 11 bases from J, the junction contained 9 bases not matched to a gene. Germline lookup yields CDR1 SGHTA and CDR2 FQGTGA. There are 15 residues in the CDR3. The CDR3 sequence: CASSSVPGQGAKQFL. DNA of the CDR3: TGTGCCAGCAGCTCGGTTCCGGGACAGGGGGCGAAGCAGTTCTTA.

The chain uses TRBV12-3 or TRBV12-4 and TRBJ1-1; a possible D gene is TRBD1 (6 bases). Deletions cut 3 bases from V and 6 bases from J, with 11 bases between. The CDR3 extends over 13 amino acids. The CDR3 region has the DNA TGTGCCAGCAGTTTTCCAGGGGTCCCTGAAGCTTTCTTT. Translation: CASSFPGVPEAFF.

In its sample, this clonotype was seen a few times. The V gene is TRBV5-4, the J gene TRBJ2-3, with D perhaps being TRBD1 or TRBD2 (5 bases each). The CDR3 has 15 amino acids. V lost 4 bases, J lost 2 bases, and 14 bases lay in between. Germline loops: CDR1 SGHNT, CDR2 YYREEE (reference sequence). The CDR3 DNA reads as TGTGCCAGCAGCATCCGGGACGGAGACACAGATACGCAGTATTTT. Encoded protein: CASSIRDGDTDTQYF.

The CDR3 sequence is CASSPDSIGYNEQFF. The DNA for the CDR3 is TGTGCCAGTAGTCCAGACTCGATTGGGTACAATGAGCAGTTCTTC. The chain carries TRBV19 and TRBJ2-1; D call uncertain. The ends were cut back, 5 bases at V and 4 bases at J, with 15 bases in the middle. From germline, CDR1 is LNHDA and CDR2 SQIVND (reference sequence). The CDR3 length is 15 residues.

This clonotype came up many times. The V call is TRBV12-3 or TRBV12-4, the J call TRBJ1-5; possible D gene TRBD1, 5 bases. Trimming cost V 4 bases and J 5 bases, with 18 bases left between them. The CDR3 runs to 16 residues. CDR3 bases: TGTGCCAGCAGTTCGCCGGACGAGGGGATGGATCAGCCCCAGCATTTT. Translation: CASSSPDEGMDQPQHF.